This entry concerns a single T cell receptor (beta chain). The antigen is unknown. Germline V gives CDR1 PRHDT, CDR2 FYEKMQ (reference sequence). The V gene end was trimmed by 5 bases and the J gene end by 0 bases; junction bases not matched to a gene: 12. CDR3 length equals 17 residues. These data originate in a study of CD8+ T cells in alopecia areata. Across the whole study: Twice a day, 5 to 10 mg of oral tofacitinib was administered to treated patients.

Broader study findings: Having just one nonresponder leaves the connection between baseline CD8+ expansion and response unresolved.

Reverse transcription of extracted RNA yielded cDNA, which provided the sequencing template. Here immunoSEQ multiplex PCR was the method, and the copy in TCRdb shows in-frame clones only, minus some. The sample consists of 150,000 to 200,000 clones, around 64% of them appearing once. Treatment described: oral pan-JAK inhibitor, 5-10 mg twice daily. The J gene is TRBJ2-5, the V gene TRBV13; 7 nucleotides agree with TRBD1. Specimen: CD4+ T cells sorted from blood, collected around week 50, from a patient treated with tofacitinib. The sequence came from a human donor with alopecia areata. The CDR3 reads CASSLRAGTENQETQYF. CDR3 sequence (DNA): TGTGCCAGCAGCCTTCGCGCCGGGACAGAAAACCAAGAGACCCAGTACTTC.